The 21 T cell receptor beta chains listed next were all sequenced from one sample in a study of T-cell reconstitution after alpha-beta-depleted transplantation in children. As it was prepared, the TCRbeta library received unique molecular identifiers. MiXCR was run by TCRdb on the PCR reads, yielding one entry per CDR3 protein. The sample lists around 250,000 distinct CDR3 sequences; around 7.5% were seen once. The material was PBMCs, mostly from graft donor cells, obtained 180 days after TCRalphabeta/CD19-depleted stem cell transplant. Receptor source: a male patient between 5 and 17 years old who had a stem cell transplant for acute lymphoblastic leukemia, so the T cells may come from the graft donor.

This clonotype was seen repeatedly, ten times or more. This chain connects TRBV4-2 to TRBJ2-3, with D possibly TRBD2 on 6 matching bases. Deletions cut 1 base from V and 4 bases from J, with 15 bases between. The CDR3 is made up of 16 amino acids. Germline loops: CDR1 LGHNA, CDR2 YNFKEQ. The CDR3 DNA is TGTGCCAGCAGCCAAGTAAGGGCGGGATTTCCAGATACGCAGTATTTT. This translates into CASSQVRAGFPDTQYF.

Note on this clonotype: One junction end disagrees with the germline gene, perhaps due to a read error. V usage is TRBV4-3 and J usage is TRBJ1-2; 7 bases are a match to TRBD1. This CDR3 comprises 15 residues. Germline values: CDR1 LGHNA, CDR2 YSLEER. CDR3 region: CASSQGRDSYHGHTF. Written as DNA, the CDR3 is TGCGCCAGCAGCCAGGGGAGGGACAGCTATCATGGCCACACCTTC.

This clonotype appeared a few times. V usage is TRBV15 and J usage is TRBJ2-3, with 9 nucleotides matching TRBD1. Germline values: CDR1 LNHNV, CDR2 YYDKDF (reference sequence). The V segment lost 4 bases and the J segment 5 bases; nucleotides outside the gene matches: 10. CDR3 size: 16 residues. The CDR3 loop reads CATSTRSGTGLDTQYF. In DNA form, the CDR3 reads TGTGCCACCAGCACCCGATCCGGGACAGGGTTAGATACGCAGTATTTT.

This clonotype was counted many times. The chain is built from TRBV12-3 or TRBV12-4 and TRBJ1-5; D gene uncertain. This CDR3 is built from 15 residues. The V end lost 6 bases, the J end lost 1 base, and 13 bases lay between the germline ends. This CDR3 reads CASRQAYGSNQPQHF. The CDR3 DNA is TGTGCCAGCAGGCAGGCCTACGGGAGCAATCAGCCCCAGCATTTT.

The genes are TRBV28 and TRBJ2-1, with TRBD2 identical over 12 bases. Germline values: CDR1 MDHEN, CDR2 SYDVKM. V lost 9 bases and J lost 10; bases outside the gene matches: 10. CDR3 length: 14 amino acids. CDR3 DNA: TGTGCCAGGGGCCCCGGACTAGCGGGACGGGAGCAGTTCTTC. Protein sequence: CARGPGLAGREQFF.

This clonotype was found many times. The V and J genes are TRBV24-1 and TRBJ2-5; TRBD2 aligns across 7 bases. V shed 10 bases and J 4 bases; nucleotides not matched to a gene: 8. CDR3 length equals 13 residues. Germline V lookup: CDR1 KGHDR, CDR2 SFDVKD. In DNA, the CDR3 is TGTGCCACTAGCAAGGGAGGGCTAGAGACCCAGTACTTC. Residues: CATSKGGLETQYF.

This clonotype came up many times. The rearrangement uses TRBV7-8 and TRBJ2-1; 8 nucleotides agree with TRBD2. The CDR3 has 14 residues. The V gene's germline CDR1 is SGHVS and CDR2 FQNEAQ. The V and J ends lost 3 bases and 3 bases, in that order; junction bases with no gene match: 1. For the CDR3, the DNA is TGTGCCAGCAGCTTGGGACTAGTCTACAATGAGCAGTTCTTC. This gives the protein CASSLGLVYNEQFF.

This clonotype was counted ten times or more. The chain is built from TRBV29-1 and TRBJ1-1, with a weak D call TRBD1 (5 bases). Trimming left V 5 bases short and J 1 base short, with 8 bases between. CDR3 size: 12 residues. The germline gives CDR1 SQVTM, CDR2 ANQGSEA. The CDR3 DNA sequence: TGCAGCGTTATTGGACAGAACACTGAAGCTTTCTTT. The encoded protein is CSVIGQNTEAFF.

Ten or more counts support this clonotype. Here the CDR3 DNA reads TGTGCCAGCACTAGGGACAGGGGCAGGGAAAAACTGTTTTTT. This gives the protein CASTRDRGREKLFF. This rearrangement joins TRBV2 to TRBJ1-4; 10 positions agree with TRBD1. In germline, CDR1 is SNHLY, CDR2 FYNNEI. The CDR3 is 14 amino acids. V dropped 7 bases and J dropped 8; count of bases not matched to a gene: 7.

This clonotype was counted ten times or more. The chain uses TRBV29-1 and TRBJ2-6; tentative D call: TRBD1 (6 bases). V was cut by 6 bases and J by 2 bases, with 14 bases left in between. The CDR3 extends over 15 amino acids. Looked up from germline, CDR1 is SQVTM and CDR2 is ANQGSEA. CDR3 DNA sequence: TGCAGCGTGGTCGCAGGGGTAGCTGGGGCCAACGTCCTGACTTTC. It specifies CSVVAGVAGANVLTF.

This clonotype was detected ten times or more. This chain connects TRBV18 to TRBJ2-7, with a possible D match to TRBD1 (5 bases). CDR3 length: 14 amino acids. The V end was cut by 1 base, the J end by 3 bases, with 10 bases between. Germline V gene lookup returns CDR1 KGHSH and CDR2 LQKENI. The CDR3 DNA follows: TGTGCCAGCTCACCACGACAGATTTTCTACGAGCAGTACTTC. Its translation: CASSPRQIFYEQYF.

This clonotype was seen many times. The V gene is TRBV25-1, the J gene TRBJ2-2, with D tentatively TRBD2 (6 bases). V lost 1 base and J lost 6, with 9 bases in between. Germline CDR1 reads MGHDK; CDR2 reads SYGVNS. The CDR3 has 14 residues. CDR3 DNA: TGTGCCAGCAGTGAATTGGGGGGATCCGGGGAGCTGTTTTTT. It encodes CASSELGGSGELFF.

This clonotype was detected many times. The CDR3 DNA follows: TGCGCCAGCAGCCGGGACACCGGCGCCAAAAACATTCAGTACTTC. It codes for CASSRDTGAKNIQYF. The chain links TRBV5-1 to TRBJ2-4, with D perhaps TRBD1 (6 bases). Trimming shortened V by 4 bases and J by 1 base, and 12 bases separated the two germline ends. The CDR3 contains 15 residues. CDR1 is SGHRS and CDR2 is YFSETQ in the germline V gene.

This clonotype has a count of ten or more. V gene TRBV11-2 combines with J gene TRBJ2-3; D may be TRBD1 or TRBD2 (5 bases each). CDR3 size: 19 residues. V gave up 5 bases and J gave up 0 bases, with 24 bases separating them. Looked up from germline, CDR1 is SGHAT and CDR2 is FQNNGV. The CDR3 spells CASSTPWDPDTSSTDTQYF. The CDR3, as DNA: TGTGCCAGCAGCACCCCATGGGACCCGGATACCTCTAGCACAGATACGCAGTATTTT.

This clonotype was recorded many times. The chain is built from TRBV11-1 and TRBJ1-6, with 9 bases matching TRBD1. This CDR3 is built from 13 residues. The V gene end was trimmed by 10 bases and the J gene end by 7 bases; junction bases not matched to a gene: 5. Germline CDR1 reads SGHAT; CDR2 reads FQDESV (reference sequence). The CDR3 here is CATGQGSNSPLHF. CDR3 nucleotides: TGTGCCACCGGACAGGGGTCGAATTCACCCCTCCACTTT.

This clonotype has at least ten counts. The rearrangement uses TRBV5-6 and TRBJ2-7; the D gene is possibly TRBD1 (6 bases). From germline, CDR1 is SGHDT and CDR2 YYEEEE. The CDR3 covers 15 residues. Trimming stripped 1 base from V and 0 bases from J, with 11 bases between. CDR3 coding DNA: TGTGCCAGCAGCTTGCCGGGACACAACTCCTACGAGCAGTACTTC. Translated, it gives CASSLPGHNSYEQYF.

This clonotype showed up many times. The CDR3 region is CASSDSEGANVLTF. The DNA for the CDR3 is TGTGCCAGCAGCGACTCCGAGGGGGCCAACGTCCTGACTTTC. The rearrangement links TRBV9 to TRBJ2-6; D gene ambiguous. Germline CDR1 SGDLS, CDR2 YYNGEE. Trimming removed 3 bases at V and 4 bases at J, with 8 bases between. The CDR3 spans 14 residues.

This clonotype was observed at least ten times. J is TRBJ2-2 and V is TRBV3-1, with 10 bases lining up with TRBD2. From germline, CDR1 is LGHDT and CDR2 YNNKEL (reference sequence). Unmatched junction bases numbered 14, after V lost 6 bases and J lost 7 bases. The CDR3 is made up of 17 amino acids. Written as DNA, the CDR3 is TGTGCCAGCAGACTGATGCGTCCAGCGGGGGGGAGCGGGGAGCTGTTTTTT. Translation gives CASRLMRPAGGSGELFF.

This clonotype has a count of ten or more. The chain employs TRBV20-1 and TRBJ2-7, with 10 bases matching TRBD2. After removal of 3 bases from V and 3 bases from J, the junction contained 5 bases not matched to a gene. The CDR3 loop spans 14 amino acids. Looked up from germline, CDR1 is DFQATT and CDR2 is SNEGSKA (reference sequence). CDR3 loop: CSASGLAGVYEQYF. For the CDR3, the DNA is TGCAGTGCTAGCGGCCTAGCGGGGGTCTACGAGCAGTACTTC.

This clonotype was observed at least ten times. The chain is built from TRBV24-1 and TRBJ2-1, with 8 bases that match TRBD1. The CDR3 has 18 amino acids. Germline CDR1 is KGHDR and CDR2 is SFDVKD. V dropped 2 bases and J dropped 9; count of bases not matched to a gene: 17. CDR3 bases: TGTGCCACCAGTGATTCCGGCCCCGGGACAGGCAAAACGGGTGAGCAGTTCTTC. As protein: CATSDSGPGTGKTGEQFF.

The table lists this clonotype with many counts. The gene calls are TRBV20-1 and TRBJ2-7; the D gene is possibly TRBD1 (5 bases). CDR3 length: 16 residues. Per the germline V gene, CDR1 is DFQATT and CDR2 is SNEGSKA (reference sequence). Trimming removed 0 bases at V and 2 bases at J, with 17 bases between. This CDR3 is CSARDPDSRLAYEQYF. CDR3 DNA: TGCAGTGCTAGAGATCCCGACAGTCGATTAGCCTACGAGCAGTACTTC.